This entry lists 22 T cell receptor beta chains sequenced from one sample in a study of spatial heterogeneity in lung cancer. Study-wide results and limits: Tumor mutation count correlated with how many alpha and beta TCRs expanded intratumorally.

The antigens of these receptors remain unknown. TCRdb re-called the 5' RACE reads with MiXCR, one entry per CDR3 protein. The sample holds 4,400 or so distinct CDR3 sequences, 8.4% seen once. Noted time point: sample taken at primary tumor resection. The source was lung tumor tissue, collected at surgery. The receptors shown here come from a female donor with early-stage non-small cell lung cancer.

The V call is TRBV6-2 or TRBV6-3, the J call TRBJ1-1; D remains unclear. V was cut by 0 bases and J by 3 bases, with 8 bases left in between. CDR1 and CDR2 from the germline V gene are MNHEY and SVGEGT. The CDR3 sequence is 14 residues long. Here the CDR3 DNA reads TGTGCCAGCAGTTACTCGTACAAGGACACTGAAGCTTTCTTT. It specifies CASSYSYKDTEAFF.

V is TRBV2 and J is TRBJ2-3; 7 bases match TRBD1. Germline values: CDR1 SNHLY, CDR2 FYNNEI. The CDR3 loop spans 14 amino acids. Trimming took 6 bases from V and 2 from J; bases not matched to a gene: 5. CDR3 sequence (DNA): TGTGCCAGCAGGGACAGGATAACCACAGATACGCAGTATTTT. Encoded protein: CASRDRITTDTQYF.

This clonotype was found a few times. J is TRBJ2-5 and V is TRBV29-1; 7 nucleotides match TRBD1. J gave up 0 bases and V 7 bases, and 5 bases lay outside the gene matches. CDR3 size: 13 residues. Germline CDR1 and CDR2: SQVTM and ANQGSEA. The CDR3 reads CSARGQNQETQYF. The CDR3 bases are TGCAGCGCCCGGGGACAGAACCAAGAGACCCAGTACTTC.

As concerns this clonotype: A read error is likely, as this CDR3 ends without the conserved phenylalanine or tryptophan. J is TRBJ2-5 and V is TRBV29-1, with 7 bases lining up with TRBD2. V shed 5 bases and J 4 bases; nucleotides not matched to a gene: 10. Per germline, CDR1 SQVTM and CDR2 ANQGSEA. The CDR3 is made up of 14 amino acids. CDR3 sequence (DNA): TGCAGCGTTAAGCAGCGGGGTTTACCAGAGACCCAGTACCTC. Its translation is CSVKQRGLPETQYL.

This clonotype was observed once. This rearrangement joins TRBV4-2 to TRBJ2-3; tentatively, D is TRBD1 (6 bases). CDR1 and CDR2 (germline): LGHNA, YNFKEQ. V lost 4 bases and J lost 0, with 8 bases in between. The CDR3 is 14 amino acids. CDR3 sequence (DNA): TGTGCCAGCAGCCCAGGACAGAGCACAGATACGCAGTATTTT. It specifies CASSPGQSTDTQYF.

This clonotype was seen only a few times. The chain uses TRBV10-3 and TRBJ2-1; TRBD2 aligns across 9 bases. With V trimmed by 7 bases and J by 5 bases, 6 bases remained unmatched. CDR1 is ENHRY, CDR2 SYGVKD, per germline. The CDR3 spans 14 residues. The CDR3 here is CAINRGTSNNEQFF. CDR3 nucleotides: TGTGCCATCAATCGTGGGACTAGCAACAATGAGCAGTTCTTC.

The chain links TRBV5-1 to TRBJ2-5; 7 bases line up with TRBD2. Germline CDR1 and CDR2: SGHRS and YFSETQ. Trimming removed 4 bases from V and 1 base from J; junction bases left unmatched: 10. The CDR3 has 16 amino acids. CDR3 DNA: TGCGCCAGCAGCCCTATGGCTAGCGGAGGCCAAGAGACCCAGTACTTC. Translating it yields CASSPMASGGQETQYF.

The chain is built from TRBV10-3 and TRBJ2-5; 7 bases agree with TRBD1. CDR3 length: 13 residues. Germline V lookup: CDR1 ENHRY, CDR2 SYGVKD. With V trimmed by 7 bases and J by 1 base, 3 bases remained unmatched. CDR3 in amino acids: CAINDRAQETQYF. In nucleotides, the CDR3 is TGTGCCATCAATGACAGGGCCCAAGAGACCCAGTACTTC.

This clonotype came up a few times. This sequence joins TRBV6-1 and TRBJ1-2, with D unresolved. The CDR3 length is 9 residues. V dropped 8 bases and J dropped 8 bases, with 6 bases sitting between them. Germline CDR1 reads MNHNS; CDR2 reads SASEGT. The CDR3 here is CASGEGYTF. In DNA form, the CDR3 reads TGTGCCAGCGGGGAAGGCTACACCTTC.

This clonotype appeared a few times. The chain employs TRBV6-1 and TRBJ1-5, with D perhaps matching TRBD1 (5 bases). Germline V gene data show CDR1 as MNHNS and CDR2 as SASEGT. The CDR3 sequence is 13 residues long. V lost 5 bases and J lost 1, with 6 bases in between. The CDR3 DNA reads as TGTGCCAGCAGTCCAGGGAGCAATCAGCCCCAGCATTTT. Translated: CASSPGSNQPQHF.

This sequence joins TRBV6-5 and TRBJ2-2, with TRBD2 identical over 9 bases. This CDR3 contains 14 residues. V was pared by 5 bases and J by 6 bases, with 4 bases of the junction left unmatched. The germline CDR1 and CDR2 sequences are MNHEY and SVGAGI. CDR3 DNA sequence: TGTGCCAGCAGTGCTAGCGGGGCGGCCGGGGAGCTGTTTTTT. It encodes CASSASGAAGELFF.

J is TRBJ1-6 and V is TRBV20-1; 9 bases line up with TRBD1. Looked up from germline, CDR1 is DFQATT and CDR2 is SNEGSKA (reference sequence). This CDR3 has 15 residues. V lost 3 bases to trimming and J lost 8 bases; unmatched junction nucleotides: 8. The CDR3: CSASPGQGFDSPLHF. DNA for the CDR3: TGCAGTGCTAGTCCAGGACAGGGGTTTGATTCACCCCTCCACTTT.

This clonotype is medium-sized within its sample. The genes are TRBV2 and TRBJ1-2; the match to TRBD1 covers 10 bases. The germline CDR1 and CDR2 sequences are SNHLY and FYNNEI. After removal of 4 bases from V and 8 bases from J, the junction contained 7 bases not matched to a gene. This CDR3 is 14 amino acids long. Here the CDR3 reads CASSGQGALSGYTF. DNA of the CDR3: TGTGCCAGCAGTGGACAGGGGGCGTTAAGCGGCTACACCTTC.

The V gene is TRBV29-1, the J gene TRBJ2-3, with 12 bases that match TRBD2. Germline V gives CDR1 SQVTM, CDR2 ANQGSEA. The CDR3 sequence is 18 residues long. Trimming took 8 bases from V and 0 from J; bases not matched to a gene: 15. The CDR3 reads CSPPFTASGGASTDTQYF. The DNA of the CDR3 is TGCAGCCCCCCCTTTACGGCTAGCGGGGGGGCCAGCACAGATACGCAGTATTTT.

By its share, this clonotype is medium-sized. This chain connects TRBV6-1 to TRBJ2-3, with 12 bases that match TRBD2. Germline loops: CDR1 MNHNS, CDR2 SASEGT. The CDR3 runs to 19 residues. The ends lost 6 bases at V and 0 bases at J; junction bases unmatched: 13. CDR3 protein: CASRYQTSGGYQSTDTQYF. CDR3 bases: TGTGCCAGCAGATACCAGACTAGCGGGGGATACCAAAGCACAGATACGCAGTATTTT.

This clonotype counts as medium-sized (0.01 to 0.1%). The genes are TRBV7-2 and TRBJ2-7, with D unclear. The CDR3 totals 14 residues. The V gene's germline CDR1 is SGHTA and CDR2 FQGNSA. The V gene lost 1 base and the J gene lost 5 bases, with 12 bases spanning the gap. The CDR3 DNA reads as TGTGCCAGCAGCTTAGAGGGATCCCTCGACGAGCAGTACTTC. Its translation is CASSLEGSLDEQYF.

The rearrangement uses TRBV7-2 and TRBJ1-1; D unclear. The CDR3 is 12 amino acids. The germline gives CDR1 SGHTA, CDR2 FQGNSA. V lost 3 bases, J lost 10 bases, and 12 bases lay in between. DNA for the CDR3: TGTGCCAGCAGCTTCGTCCAATCCCGAGCTTTCTTT. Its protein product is CASSFVQSRAFF. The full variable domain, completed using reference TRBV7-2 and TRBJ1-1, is GAGVSQSPSNKVTEKGKDVELRCDPISGHTALYWYRQSLGQGLEFLIYFQGNSAPDKSGLPSDRFSAERTGGSVSTLTIQRTQQEDSAVYLCASSFVQSRAFFGQGTRLTVV.

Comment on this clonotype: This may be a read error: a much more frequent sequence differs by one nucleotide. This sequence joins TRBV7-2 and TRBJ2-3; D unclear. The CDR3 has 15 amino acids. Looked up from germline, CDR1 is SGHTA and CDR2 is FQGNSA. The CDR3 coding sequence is TGTGTCAGCAGCAAGACTGGATCCCGCACAGATACGCAGTATTTT. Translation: CVSSKTGSRTDTQYF.

CDR3 loop: CASSINGGTGTDTQYF. The DNA of the CDR3 is TGTGCCAGCAGTATCAACGGGGGGACGGGCACAGATACGCAGTATTTT. The rearrangement links TRBV27 to TRBJ2-3; 7 positions match TRBD2. The CDR3 contains 16 residues. The V gene end was trimmed by 5 bases and the J gene end by 1 base; junction bases not matched to a gene: 9. The V gene's germline CDR1 is MNHEY and CDR2 SMNVEV (reference sequence).

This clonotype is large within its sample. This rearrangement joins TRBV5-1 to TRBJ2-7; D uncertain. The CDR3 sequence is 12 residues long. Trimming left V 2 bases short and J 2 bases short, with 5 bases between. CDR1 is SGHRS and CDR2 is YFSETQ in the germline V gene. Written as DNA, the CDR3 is TGCGCCAGCAGCTTTGGGCCCTACGAGCAGTACTTC. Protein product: CASSFGPYEQYF.

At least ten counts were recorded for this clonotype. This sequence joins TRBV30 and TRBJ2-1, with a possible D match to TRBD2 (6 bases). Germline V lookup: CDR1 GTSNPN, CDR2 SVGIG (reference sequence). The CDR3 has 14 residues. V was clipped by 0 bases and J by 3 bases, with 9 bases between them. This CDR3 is CAWSVLAGYNEQFF. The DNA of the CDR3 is TGTGCCTGGAGTGTACTAGCTGGCTACAATGAGCAGTTCTTC.

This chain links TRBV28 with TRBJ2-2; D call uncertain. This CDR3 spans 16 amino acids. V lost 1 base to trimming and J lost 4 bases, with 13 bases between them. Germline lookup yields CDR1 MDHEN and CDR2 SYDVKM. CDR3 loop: CASSLSSLSGTGELFF. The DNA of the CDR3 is TGTGCCAGCAGTTTATCAAGCCTCTCCGGCACCGGGGAGCTGTTTTTT.